This TCR beta chain appears in the sequencing data of a study of response to subunit inactivated influenza vaccine. MiXCR, run by TCRdb on the RT-PCR reads, gives a single entry per CDR3 protein. The sample carries approximately 530,000 distinct CDR3 sequences, approximately 7.6% recorded once. General study points: Authors suggested that a seasonal influenza vaccination recruits few new T cells each time.

To note about this clonotype: Its target is unknown.

The starting material was PBMCs from blood, obtained about 23 months after vaccination. The TCR was taken from a man between 50 and 69 years old who received an inactivated influenza vaccine.

The CDR3 loop is CASSILEGVRGKLFF. As DNA, the CDR3 is TGTGCCAGCAGCATATTAGAGGGGGTACGGGGGAAACTGTTTTTT. The chain links TRBV6-1 to TRBJ1-4; tentatively, D is TRBD1 (6 bases). CDR1 is MNHNS, CDR2 SASEGT, per germline. The CDR3 runs 15 residues. The ends were cut back, 6 bases at V and 11 bases at J, with 22 bases in the middle.